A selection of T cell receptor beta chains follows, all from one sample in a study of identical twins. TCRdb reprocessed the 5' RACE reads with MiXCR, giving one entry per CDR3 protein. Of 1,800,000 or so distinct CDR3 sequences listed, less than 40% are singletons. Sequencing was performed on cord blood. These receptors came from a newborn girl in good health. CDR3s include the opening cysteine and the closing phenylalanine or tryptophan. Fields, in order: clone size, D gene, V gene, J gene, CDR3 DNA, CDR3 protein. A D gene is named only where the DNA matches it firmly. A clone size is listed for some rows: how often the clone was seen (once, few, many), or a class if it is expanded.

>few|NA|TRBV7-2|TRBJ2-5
TGTGCCGGCAGCTTAAGGGGGGAGACCCAGTACTTC
CAGSLRGETQYF
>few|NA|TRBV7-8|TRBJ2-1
TGTGCCAGCACCTGGAGTGAGATTGGGGGATACCATGAGCAGTTCTTC
CASTWSEIGGYHEQFF
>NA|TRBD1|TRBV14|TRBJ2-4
TGTGCCAGCAGCCCCGGGACAGGGTACCCCCCGGACTATCTAACTCTAGCCAAAAACATTCAGTACTTC
CASSPGTGYPPDYLTLAKNIQYF
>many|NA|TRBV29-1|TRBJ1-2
TGCAGCGTAACGGAGGCATATGGCTACACCTTC
CSVTEAYGYTF
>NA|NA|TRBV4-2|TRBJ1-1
TGTGCCAGCAGCCAAGTCGAGGGTAGGGCTTTCTTT
CASSQVEGRAFF
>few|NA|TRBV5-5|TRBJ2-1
TGTGCCAGCAGCCGAAGGGACATCCTCTCCTACAATGAGCAGTTCTTC
CASSRRDILSYNEQFF
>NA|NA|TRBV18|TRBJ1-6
TGTGCCAGCTCACCCCTCGACATTTCACCCCTCCACTTT
CASSPLDISPLHF
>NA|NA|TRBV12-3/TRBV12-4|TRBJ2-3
TGTGCCAGCAGTTTTGAGGAGGGAGCAGATACGCAGTATTTT
CASSFEEGADTQYF
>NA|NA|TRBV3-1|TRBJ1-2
TGTGCCAGCAGCCAAGGTCCGGAAGGCTATGGCTACACCTTC
CASSQGPEGYGYTF
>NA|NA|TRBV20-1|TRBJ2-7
TGCAGTGCTAGAGTTGGTACAGGGCCGTACGAGCAGTACTTC
CSARVGTGPYEQYF
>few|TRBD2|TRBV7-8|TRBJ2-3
TGTGCCAGCAGCCAAAATAGCGGGAGGAGGACAGATACGCAGTATTTT
CASSQNSGRRTDTQYF
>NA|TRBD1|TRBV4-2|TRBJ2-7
TGTGCCAGCAGCCAAGATCTCGGGACAGGGGTCTACGAGCAGTACTTC
CASSQDLGTGVYEQYF
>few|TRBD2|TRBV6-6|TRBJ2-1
TGTGCCAGCGTCGGGGGGGGCCCCATCTCTTACAATGAGCAGTTCTTC
CASVGGGPISYNEQFF
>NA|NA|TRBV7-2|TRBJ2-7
TGTGCCAGCAGCTTATTAACCGATCACCCCTACGAGCAGTACTTC
CASSLLTDHPYEQYF
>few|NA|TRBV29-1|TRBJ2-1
TGCAGCGTTGATGGGCAAGCACTCTTCTACAGCGAGCAGTTCTTC
CSVDGQALFYSEQFF
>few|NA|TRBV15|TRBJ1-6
TGTGCCACCAGCGAGGTTCTTTCTCGAGTCGGCCCTTCGGCCCTCCACTTT
CATSEVLSRVGPSALHF
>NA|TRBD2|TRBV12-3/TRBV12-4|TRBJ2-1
TGTGCCAGCAGTTCCCTCGGGAGGGCCTCAGAGACCCAGTTCTTC
CASSSLGRASETQFF
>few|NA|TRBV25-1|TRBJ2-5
TGTGCCAGCAGTCCTAATCCAGGGGGGAAGACCCAGTACTTC
CASSPNPGGKTQYF
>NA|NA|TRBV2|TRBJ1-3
TGTGCCAGCAGTGGACCTGGAAACACCATATATTTT
CASSGPGNTIYF
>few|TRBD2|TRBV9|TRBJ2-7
TGTGCCAGCAGTATAGCGGGGGGCGACGAGCAGTACTTC
CASSIAGGDEQYF
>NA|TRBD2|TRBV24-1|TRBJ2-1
TGTGCCACCAGTGATGCCGGGACTAGCGGGAGACATGAGCAGTTCTTC
CATSDAGTSGRHEQFF
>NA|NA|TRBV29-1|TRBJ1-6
TGCAGCGTTAGGGGGGATGATTCACCCCTCCACTTT
CSVRGDDSPLHF
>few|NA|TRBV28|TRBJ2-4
TGTGCCAGCAGTTTATACTACGCCTACAAGCAGTACTTC
CASSLYYAYKQYF
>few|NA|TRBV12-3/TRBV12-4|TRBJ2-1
TGTGCCAGCAGGGGACGGGCCATAGCATACAATGAGCAGTTCTTC
CASRGRAIAYNEQFF
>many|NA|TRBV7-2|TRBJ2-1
TGTGCCAGCAGTTTGGGACTCCAATACAATGAGCAGTTCTTC
CASSLGLQYNEQFF
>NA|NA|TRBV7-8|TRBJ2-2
TGTGCCAGCAGCCCCCGGACAGCGCTCCTAATGAACACCGGGGAGCTGTTTTTT
CASSPRTALLMNTGELFF
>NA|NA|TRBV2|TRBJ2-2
TGTGCCAGCAGCCGAAGGACGGTGAACACCGGGGAGCTGTTTTTT
CASSRRTVNTGELFF
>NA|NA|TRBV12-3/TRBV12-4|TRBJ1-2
TGTGCCAGCAGCTCCTCTACAGGGATTCACTATGGCTACACCTTC
CASSSSTGIHYGYTF
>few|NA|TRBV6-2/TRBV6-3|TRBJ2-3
TGTGCCAGCGCGGACGGCACAGATACGCAGTATTTT
CASADGTDTQYF
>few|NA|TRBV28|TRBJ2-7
TGTGCCAGCAGTTTTTTTAGCGTGACAGGTTCCTACGAGCAGTACTTC
CASSFFSVTGSYEQYF
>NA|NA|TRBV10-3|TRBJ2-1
TGTGCCATCACCCAAGGGGGGGACAGACTGTACAATGAGCAGTTCTTC
CAITQGGDRLYNEQFF
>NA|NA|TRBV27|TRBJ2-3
TGTGCCAGCAGGGGGGACTCTTACACAGATACGCAGTATTTT
CASRGDSYTDTQYF
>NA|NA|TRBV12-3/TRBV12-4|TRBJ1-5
TGTGCCAGCAGTTTCGAACGGATTCAGCCCCAGCATTTT
CASSFERIQPQHF
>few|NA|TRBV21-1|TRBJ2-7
TGTGCCAGCAGCAAATCCGCCGGGGGCTACGAGCAGTACTTC
CASSKSAGGYEQYF
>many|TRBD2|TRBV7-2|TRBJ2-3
TGTGCCAGCAGCTTAACCTCTACTAGCGGGTTTAGCACAGATACGCAGTATTTT
CASSLTSTSGFSTDTQYF
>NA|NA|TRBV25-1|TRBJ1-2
TGTGCCAGCGAAGACGGATTTAACTATGGCTACACCTTC
CASEDGFNYGYTF
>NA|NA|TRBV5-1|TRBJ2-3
TGCGCCAGCAGCCCCGCCCATTGGGGTACAGATACGCAGTATTTT
CASSPAHWGTDTQYF
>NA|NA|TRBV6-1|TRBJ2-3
TGTGCCAGCAGACGGGACCTTAGCACAGATACGCAGTATTTT
CASRRDLSTDTQYF
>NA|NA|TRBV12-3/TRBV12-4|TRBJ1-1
TGTGCCAGCAGGGCCTACAAAATGAACACTGAAGCTTTCTTT
CASRAYKMNTEAFF
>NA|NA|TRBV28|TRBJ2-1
TGTGCCAGCAGTTTATTTGACCCGTGGGGACCGAGCTCCTACAATGAGCAGTTCTTC
CASSLFDPWGPSSYNEQFF
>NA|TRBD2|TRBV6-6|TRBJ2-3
TGTGCCAGCAGTTACCGACTAGCGGGGGGTGCAGATACGCAGTATTTT
CASSYRLAGGADTQYF
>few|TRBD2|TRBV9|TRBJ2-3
TGTGCCAGCAGCGTAGGCCTTGGGACTAGCGGGATGCACACAGATACGCAGTATTTT
CASSVGLGTSGMHTDTQYF
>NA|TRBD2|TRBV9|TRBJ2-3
TGTGCCAGCAGCGTCACTAGCGGGGGTAGAGCAGATACGCAGTATTTT
CASSVTSGGRADTQYF
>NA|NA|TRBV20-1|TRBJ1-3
TGCAGTGCTAGAGACGGCACAGGGATTGAAAACACCATATATTTT
CSARDGTGIENTIYF
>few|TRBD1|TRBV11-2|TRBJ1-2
TGTGCCAGCATGGGACAGGGGGCGTCCTATGGCTACACCTTC
CASMGQGASYGYTF
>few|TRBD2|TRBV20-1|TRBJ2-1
TGCAGTGCTAGAGACAGCGGGGTATCGTATGAGCAGTTCTTC
CSARDSGVSYEQFF
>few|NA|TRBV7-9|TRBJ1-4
TGTGCCAGCAGCTTGAGGGGCCCATATGAGGAAAAACTGTTTTTT
CASSLRGPYEEKLFF
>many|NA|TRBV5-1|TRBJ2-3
TGCGCCAGCAGCTTGGATCCGGGAAATACGCAGTATTTT
CASSLDPGNTQYF